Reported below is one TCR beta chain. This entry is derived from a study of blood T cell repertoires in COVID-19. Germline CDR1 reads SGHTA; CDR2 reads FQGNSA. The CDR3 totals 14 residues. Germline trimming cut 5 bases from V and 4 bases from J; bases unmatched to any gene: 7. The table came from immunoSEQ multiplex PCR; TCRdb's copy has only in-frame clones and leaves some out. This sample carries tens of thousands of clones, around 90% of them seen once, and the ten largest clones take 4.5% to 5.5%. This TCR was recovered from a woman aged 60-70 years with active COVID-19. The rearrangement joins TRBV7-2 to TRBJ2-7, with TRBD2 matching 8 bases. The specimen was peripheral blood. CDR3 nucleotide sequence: TGTGCCAGCAGCGGGCGGAGCGGGAGTTACGAGCAGTACTTC. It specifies CASSGRSGSYEQYF.